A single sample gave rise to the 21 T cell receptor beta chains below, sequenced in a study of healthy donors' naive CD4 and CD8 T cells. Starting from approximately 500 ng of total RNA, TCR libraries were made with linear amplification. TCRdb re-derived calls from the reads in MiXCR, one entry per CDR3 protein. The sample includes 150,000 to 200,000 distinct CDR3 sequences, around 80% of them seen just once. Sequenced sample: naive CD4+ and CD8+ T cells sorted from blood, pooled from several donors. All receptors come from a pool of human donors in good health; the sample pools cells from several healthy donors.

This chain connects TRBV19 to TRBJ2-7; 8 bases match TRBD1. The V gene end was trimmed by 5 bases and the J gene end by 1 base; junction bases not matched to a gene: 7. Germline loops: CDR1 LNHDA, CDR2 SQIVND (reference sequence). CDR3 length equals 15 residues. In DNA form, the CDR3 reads TGTGCCAGTAGTCTCGGACAGGGATTTTCCTACGAGCAGTACTTC. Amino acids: CASSLGQGFSYEQYF.

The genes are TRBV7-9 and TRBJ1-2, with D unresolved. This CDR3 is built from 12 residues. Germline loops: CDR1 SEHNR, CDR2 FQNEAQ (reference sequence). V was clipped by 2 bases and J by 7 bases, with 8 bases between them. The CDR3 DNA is TGTGCCAGCAGCTTATTGACTGGTGGCTACACCTTC. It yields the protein CASSLLTGGYTF.

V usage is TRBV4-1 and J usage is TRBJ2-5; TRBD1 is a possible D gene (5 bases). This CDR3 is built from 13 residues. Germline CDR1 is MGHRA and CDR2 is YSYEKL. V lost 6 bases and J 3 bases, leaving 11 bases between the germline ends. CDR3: CASRGQGEETQYF. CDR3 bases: TGCGCCAGCAGGGGCCAGGGTGAAGAGACCCAGTACTTC.

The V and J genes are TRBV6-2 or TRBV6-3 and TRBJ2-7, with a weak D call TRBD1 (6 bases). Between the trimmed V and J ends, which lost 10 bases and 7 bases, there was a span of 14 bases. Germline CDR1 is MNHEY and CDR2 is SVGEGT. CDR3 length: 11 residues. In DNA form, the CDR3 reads TGTGCCACCGCCCAGGGGTATGAGCAGTACTTC. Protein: CATAQGYEQYF.

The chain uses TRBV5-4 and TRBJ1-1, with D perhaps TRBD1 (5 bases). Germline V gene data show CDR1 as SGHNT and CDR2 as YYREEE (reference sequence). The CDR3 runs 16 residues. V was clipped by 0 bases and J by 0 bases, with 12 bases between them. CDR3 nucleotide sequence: TGTGCCAGCAGCTTGGGGGGCAGGGCTATGAACACTGAAGCTTTCTTT. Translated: CASSLGGRAMNTEAFF.

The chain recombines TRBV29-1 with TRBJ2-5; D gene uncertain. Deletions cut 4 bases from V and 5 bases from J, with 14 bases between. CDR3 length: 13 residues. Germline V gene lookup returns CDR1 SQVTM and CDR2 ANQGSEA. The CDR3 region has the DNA TGCAGCGTTGGGACCCGCCTTACGGAGACCCAGTACTTC. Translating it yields CSVGTRLTETQYF.

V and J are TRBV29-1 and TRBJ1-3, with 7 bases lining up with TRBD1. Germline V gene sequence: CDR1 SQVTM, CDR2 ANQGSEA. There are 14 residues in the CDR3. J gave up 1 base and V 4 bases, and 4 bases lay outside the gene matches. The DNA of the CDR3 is TGCAGCGTTGCCGGGACAGTATCTGGAAACACCATATATTTT. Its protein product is CSVAGTVSGNTIYF. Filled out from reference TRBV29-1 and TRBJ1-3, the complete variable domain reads SAVISQKPSRDICQRGTSLTIQCQVDSQVTMMFWYRQQPGQSLTLIATANQGSEATYESGFVIDKFPISRPNLTFSTLTVSNMSPEDSSIYLCSVAGTVSGNTIYFGEGSWLTVV.

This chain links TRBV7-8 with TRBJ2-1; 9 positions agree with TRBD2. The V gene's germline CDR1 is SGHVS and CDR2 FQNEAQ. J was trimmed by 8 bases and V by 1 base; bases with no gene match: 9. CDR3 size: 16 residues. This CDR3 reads CASSLDPSGRIDEQFF. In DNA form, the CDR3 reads TGTGCCAGCAGCTTAGATCCCAGCGGGAGGATCGATGAGCAGTTCTTC. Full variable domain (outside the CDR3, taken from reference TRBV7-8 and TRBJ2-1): GAGVSQSPRYKVAKRGQDVALRCDPISGHVSLFWYQQALGQGPEFLTYFQNEAQLDKSGLPSDRFFAERPEGSVSTLKIQRTQQEDSAVYLCASSLDPSGRIDEQFFGPGTRLTVL.

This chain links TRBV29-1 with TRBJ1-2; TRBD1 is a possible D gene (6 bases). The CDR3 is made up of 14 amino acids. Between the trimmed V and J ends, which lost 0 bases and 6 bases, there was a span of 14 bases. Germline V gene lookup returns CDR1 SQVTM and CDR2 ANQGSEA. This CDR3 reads CSVEDEAGVDGYTF. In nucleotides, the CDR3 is TGCAGCGTTGAAGATGAAGCAGGGGTGGATGGCTACACCTTC.

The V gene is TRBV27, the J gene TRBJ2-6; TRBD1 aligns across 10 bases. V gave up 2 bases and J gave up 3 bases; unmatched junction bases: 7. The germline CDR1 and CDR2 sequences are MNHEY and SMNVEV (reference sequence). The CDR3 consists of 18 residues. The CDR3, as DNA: TGTGCCAGCAGTTTACTCGGGACAGGGGAAGGTGGGGCCAACGTCCTGACTTTC. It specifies CASSLLGTGEGGANVLTF. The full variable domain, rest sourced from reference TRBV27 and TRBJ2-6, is EAQVTQNPRYLITVTGKKLTVTCSQNMNHEYMSWYRQDPGLGLRQIYYSMNVEVTDKGDVPEGYKVSRKEKRNFPLILESPSPNQTSLYFCASSLLGTGEGGANVLTFGAGSRLTVL.

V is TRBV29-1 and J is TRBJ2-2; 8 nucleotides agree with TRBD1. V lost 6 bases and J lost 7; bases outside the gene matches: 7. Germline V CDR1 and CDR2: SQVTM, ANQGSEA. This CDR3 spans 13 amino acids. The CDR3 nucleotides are TGCAGCGTCGGACAGGGAAGTTTCGGGGAGCTGTTTTTT. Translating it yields CSVGQGSFGELFF.

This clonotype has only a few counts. The CDR3 nucleotides are TGCAGCGTTACCACAATACCCGGGACAGGGGCCTACGAGCAGTACTTC. It translates to CSVTTIPGTGAYEQYF. J is TRBJ2-7 and V is TRBV29-1, with TRBD1 identical over 10 bases. V lost 5 bases, J lost 2 bases, and 12 bases stayed unmatched. CDR1 is SQVTM and CDR2 is ANQGSEA in the germline V gene. The length of the CDR3 is 16 residues.

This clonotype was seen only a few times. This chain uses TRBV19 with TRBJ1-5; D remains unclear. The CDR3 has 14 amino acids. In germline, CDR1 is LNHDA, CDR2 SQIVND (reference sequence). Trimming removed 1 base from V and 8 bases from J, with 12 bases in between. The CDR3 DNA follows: TGTGCCAGTAGTATAGTCTCAGGAGGGAAGCCCCAGCATTTT. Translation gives CASSIVSGGKPQHF.

CDR3 protein: CSVDRAGGNYGYTF. The CDR3 DNA reads TGCAGCGTTGATCGGGCAGGGGGTAACTATGGCTACACCTTC. V usage is TRBV29-1 and J usage is TRBJ1-2; 7 bases line up with TRBD1. The trim removed 3 bases at V and 1 base at J, leaving 5 bases unmatched. Germline V gene sequence: CDR1 SQVTM, CDR2 ANQGSEA. The CDR3 extends over 14 amino acids.

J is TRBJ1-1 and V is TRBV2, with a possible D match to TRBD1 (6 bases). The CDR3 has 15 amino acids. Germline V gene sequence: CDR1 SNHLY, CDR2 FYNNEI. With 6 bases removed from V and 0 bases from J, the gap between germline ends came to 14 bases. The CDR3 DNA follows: TGTGCCAGCAGGGAGCTTACAGGGTTGAACACTGAAGCTTTCTTT. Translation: CASRELTGLNTEAFF.

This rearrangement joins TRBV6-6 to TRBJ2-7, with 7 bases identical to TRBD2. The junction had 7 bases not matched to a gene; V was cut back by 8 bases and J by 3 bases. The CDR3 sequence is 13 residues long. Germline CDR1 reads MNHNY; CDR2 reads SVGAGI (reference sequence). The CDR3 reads CASAGLDVYEQYF. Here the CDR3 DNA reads TGTGCCAGCGCAGGACTAGACGTCTACGAGCAGTACTTC.

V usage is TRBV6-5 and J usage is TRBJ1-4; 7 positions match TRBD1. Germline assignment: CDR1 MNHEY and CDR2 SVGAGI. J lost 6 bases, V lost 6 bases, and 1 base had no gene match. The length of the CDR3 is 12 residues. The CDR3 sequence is CASSGTDEKLFF. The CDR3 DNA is TGTGCCAGCAGCGGGACAGATGAAAAACTGTTTTTT.

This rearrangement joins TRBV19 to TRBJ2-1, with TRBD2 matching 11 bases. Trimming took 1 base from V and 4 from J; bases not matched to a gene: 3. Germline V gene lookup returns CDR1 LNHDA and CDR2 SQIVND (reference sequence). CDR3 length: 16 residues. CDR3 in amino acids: CASSIATSGSYNEQFF. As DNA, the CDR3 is TGTGCCAGTAGTATAGCAACTAGCGGGAGTTACAATGAGCAGTTCTTC.

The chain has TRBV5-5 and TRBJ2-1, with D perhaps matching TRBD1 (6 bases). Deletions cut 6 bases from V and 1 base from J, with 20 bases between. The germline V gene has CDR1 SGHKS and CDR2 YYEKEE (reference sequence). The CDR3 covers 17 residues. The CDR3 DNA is TGTGCCAGCACCGATTCCAGGGGAACGTTATCCTACAATGAGCAGTTCTTC. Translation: CASTDSRGTLSYNEQFF.

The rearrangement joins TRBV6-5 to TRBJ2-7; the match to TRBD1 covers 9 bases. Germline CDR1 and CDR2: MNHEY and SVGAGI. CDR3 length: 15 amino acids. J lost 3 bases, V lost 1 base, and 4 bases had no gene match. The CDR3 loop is CASSYLPGQGYEQYF. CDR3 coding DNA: TGTGCCAGCAGTTACTTACCGGGACAGGGCTACGAGCAGTACTTC.

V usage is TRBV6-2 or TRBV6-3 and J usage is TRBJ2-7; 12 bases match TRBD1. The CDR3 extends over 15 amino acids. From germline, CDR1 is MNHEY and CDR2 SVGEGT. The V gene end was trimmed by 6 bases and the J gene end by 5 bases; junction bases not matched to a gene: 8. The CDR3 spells CASSQTGTGGNEQYF. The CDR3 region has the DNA TGTGCCAGCAGCCAAACCGGGACAGGGGGCAACGAGCAGTACTTC.